This T cell receptor beta chain was retrieved from a study of cytotoxic CD8 clonotypes in ibrutinib-treated CLL. Study summary: Productive templates per sample averaged 255,043; productive rearrangements, 80,000 to 95,000.

Trimming cost V 1 base and J 2 bases, with 9 bases left between them. CDR3 length: 15 amino acids. Germline V lookup: CDR1 SGHTA, CDR2 FQGNSA. TCR beta libraries used about 2 micrograms of DNA from cryopreserved PBMCs. Produced via immunoSEQ multiplex PCR; TCRdb's table is partial and in-frame only. The sample shows 250,000 to 350,000 clones, approximately 76% of them seen only once. The chain is built from TRBV7-2 and TRBJ1-5; D remains ambiguous. The sample in question was PBMCs, obtained at disease progression, from a patient treated with ibrutinib. The receptor's source is a human donor with chronic lymphocytic leukemia. The CDR3 loop reads CASSLGGLGNQPQHF. CDR3 bases: TGTGCCAGCAGCTTAGGTGGGCTGGGCAATCAGCCCCAGCATTTT.